Below are 8 T cell receptor beta chains sequenced from a single sample in a study of siplizumab effects on memory and regulatory T cells. The repertoire was sequenced with immunoSEQ multiplex PCR; TCRdb's copy has only in-frame clones and lacks some. Among about 50,000 clones listed, approximately 93% were seen once. The sequenced sample consisted of CD8+ T cells sorted from blood. These receptors all stem from a human donor in good health.

This clone was observed once. The V and J genes are TRBV27 and TRBJ2-5; D could derive from TRBD1 or TRBD2 (5 bases each). Germline V lookup: CDR1 MNHEY, CDR2 SMNVEV (reference sequence). The CDR3 length is 14 residues. Trimming removed 1 base from V and 3 bases from J, with 9 bases in between. The CDR3: CASSLLRGEETQYF. In DNA form, the CDR3 reads TGTGCCAGCAGTTTATTAAGGGGAGAAGAGACCCAGTACTTC.

V and J are TRBV6-6 and TRBJ1-1, with unresolved D. V shed 7 bases and J shed 7 bases, with 13 bases lying between them. CDR1 and CDR2 (germline): MNHNY, SVGAGI (reference sequence). The CDR3 has 12 amino acids. The CDR3 spells CASIEGSGEAFF. As DNA, the CDR3 is TGTGCCAGCATCGAAGGGTCGGGTGAAGCTTTCTTT.

This clone was found once. The rearrangement uses TRBV6-1 and TRBJ1-1, with TRBD1 as a possible D gene (5 bases). Looked up from germline, CDR1 is MNHNS and CDR2 is SASEGT. The length of the CDR3 is 13 residues. V shed 6 bases and J shed 2 bases, with 10 bases lying between them. CDR3 coding DNA: TGTGCCAGCAGCGTCAGGGAAAACACTGAAGCTTTCTTT. Protein product: CASSVRENTEAFF.

J is TRBJ2-5 and V is TRBV4-2; no reliable D call. CDR1 and CDR2 (germline): LGHNA, YNFKEQ. Trimming pared 0 bases from V and 3 bases from J, leaving 11 bases between. This CDR3 spans 15 amino acids. Written as DNA, the CDR3 is TGTGCCAGCAGCCAAGATCGGCTATACGAAGAGACCCAGTACTTC. Translating gives CASSQDRLYEETQYF.

The chain combines TRBV28 with TRBJ2-7, with TRBD2 as a possible D gene (5 bases). This CDR3 has 15 amino acids. With 3 bases removed from V and 4 bases from J, the gap between germline ends came to 16 bases. Germline values: CDR1 MDHEN, CDR2 SYDVKM. CDR3 nucleotide sequence: TGTGCCAGCAGTTTCCGGGGTAAGCTTATGTACGAGCAGTACTTC. Its protein product is CASSFRGKLMYEQYF.

V usage is TRBV11-2 and J usage is TRBJ2-3; no reliable D call. This CDR3 region has 13 residues. From germline, CDR1 is SGHAT and CDR2 FQNNGV. Trimming took 1 base from V and 2 from J, leaving 4 bases between them. The CDR3 sequence is CASSLVITDTQYF. DNA of the CDR3: TGTGCCAGCAGCTTAGTCATCACAGATACGCAGTATTTT.

This chain joins TRBV18 and TRBJ2-1, with TRBD1 as a possible D gene (5 bases). CDR3 length: 13 residues. In germline, CDR1 is KGHSH, CDR2 LQKENI. Trimming took off 5 bases at V and 4 bases at J, with 9 bases between the two ends. This CDR3 is CASSTSGYNEQFF. DNA for the CDR3: TGTGCCAGCTCAACGTCAGGGTACAATGAGCAGTTCTTC.

The chain employs TRBV19 and TRBJ1-5; no reliable D call. Looked up from germline, CDR1 is LNHDA and CDR2 is SQIVND (reference sequence). Trimming stripped 3 bases from V and 4 bases from J, with 10 bases between. The CDR3 has 14 residues. Here the CDR3 DNA reads TGTGCCAGTAGTATGCACCCTCAGAATCAGCCCCAGCATTTT. Its translation is CASSMHPQNQPQHF.